These 19 T cell receptor beta chains came from one sample sequenced in a study of siplizumab effects on memory and regulatory T cells (dated by TCRdb to between 2018 and 2021). Receptor libraries were prepared by the immunoSEQ multiplex PCR assay. TCRdb took over this immuneACCESS table, retaining in-frame rearrangements with V and J assigned. Such tables are incomplete; in checked studies, under half of the missing clones stem from an unresolved V gene, and the remainder is unexplained. In all, the sample holds tens of thousands of clones, and about 90% of those were seen once. Roughly 30% of the sample is taken by the ten largest. The sample taken for sequencing was CD8+ T cells sorted from blood. These receptor sequences come from a human donor in good health.

This chain connects TRBV11-2 to TRBJ2-7; 8 nucleotides agree with TRBD2. The CDR3 is 15 residues long. Germline-derived CDR1 and CDR2 are SGHAT and FQNNGV. The junction had 4 bases not matched to a gene; V was cut back by 2 bases and J by 1 base. The CDR3 DNA is TGTGCCAGCAGCTTACCAGCGGGAGAGTCCTACGAGCAGTACTTC. Its translation is CASSLPAGESYEQYF.

The chain links TRBV28 to TRBJ2-1; 7 bases are shared with TRBD1. Trimming cost V 4 bases and J 5 bases; bases outside gene matches: 5. Per the germline V gene, CDR1 is MDHEN and CDR2 is SYDVKM. The CDR3 is 14 amino acids. The CDR3 spells CASSSDRADNEQFF. CDR3 nucleotides: TGTGCCAGCAGTTCCGACAGGGCGGACAATGAGCAGTTCTTC.

The rearrangement uses TRBV27 and TRBJ2-3, with D possibly TRBD1 on 6 matching bases. CDR1 and CDR2 (germline): MNHEY, SMNVEV (reference sequence). The CDR3 spans 15 residues. Trimming took off 1 base at V and 4 bases at J, with 12 bases between the two ends. The CDR3 sequence: CASSLLVRGADTQYF. The CDR3 coding sequence is TGTGCCAGCAGTTTATTAGTCAGGGGCGCAGATACGCAGTATTTT.

V and J are TRBV6-5 and TRBJ1-6; 8 nucleotides line up with TRBD1. Looked up from germline, CDR1 is MNHEY and CDR2 is SVGAGI. This CDR3 is built from 15 residues. V trimming: 0 bases; J trimming: 10 bases; junction bases outside the gene matches: 5. CDR3 nucleotides: TGTGCCAGCAGTTACTCGGACAGGGTCACCTCACCCCTCCACTTT. Translating gives CASSYSDRVTSPLHF.

This clone was recorded once. The V and J genes are TRBV4-1 and TRBJ1-5; no definite D call. V was pared by 4 bases and J by 0 bases, with 13 bases between. In germline, CDR1 is MGHRA, CDR2 YSYEKL. The CDR3 has 16 amino acids. The CDR3 DNA reads TGCGCCAGCAGCCTCACACCCTTTTATAGCAATCAGCCCCAGCATTTT. Its protein is CASSLTPFYSNQPQHF.

Within the sample, this clone is medium-sized (0.01 to 0.1%). The chain combines TRBV30 with TRBJ1-1, with TRBD1 as a possible D gene (6 bases). The ends were cut back, 2 bases at V and 3 bases at J, with 13 bases in the middle. In germline, CDR1 is GTSNPN, CDR2 SVGIG (reference sequence). The CDR3 covers 14 residues. The CDR3 sequence: CAWSKRGLDTEAFF. The CDR3 nucleotides are TGTGCCTGGAGTAAAAGGGGGTTGGACACTGAAGCTTTCTTT.

This clone appeared a single time. The chain has TRBV7-8 and TRBJ2-7; 8 bases map to TRBD1. Germline CDR1 and CDR2: SGHVS and FQNEAQ. The trim removed 3 bases at V and 3 bases at J, leaving 1 base unmatched. The CDR3 totals 13 residues. The DNA of the CDR3 is TGTGCCAGCAGCTTCGGGACAGGCTACGAGCAGTACTTC. The encoded protein is CASSFGTGYEQYF.

The chain combines TRBV6-5 with TRBJ2-2, with TRBD1 matching over 11 bases. The junction had 5 bases not matched to a gene; V was cut back by 7 bases and J by 7 bases. Germline loops: CDR1 MNHEY, CDR2 SVGAGI. The CDR3 is 14 residues long. This CDR3 reads CASNGQGAVGELFF. For the CDR3, the DNA is TGTGCCAGCAACGGACAGGGGGCGGTCGGGGAGCTGTTTTTT.

In DNA, the CDR3 is TGTGCCTGGAGTGCCTCTAGCGGGAGCTACAATGAGCAGTTCTTC. It specifies CAWSASSGSYNEQFF. The J gene is TRBJ2-1, the V gene TRBV30, with 10 bases identical to TRBD2. V shed 1 base and J 3 bases; nucleotides not matched to a gene: 3. CDR1 and CDR2 from the germline V gene are GTSNPN and SVGIG (reference sequence). The length of the CDR3 is 15 residues.

The chain employs TRBV30 and TRBJ1-1; TRBD1 matches at 7 bases. The germline V gene has CDR1 GTSNPN and CDR2 SVGIG (reference sequence). The CDR3 covers 10 residues. Trimming took 2 bases from V and 10 from J; bases not matched to a gene: 1. The CDR3 protein is CAWSYRGAFF. The CDR3 DNA follows: TGTGCCTGGAGTTACAGGGGAGCTTTCTTT.

V gene TRBV9 combines with J gene TRBJ1-1; 7 bases are a match to TRBD1. The trim removed 7 bases at V and 0 bases at J, leaving 9 bases unmatched. Germline-derived CDR1 and CDR2 are SGDLS and YYNGEE. This CDR3 is built from 15 residues. CDR3 sequence (DNA): TGTGCCAGCTCCGAGGGCAGGGGGATGAACACTGAAGCTTTCTTT. Its protein product is CASSEGRGMNTEAFF. The whole variable domain, filled in from reference TRBV9 and TRBJ1-1, reads DSGVTQTPKHLITATGQRVTLRCSPRSGDLSVYWYQQSLDQGLQFLIQYYNGEERAKGNILERFSAQQFPDLHSELNLSSLELGDSALYFCASSEGRGMNTEAFFGQGTRLTVV.

CDR3 sequence (DNA): TGTGCCAGCAGTACACCCGACCGGTACGAGCAGTACTTC. Protein product: CASSTPDRYEQYF. The V and J genes are TRBV27 and TRBJ2-7; D is uncertain. This CDR3 is built from 13 residues. V gave up 5 bases and J gave up 4 bases, with 12 bases separating them. Germline CDR1 and CDR2: MNHEY and SMNVEV (reference sequence).

The chain recombines TRBV7-9 with TRBJ2-7; D not certain. V was pared by 2 bases and J by 6 bases, with 8 bases between. The germline V gene has CDR1 SEHNR and CDR2 FQNEAQ (reference sequence). This CDR3 comprises 12 residues. CDR3 nucleotides: TGTGCCAGCAGCTTAAGCCTCATCGAGCAGTACTTC. This encodes CASSLSLIEQYF.

Note on this clone: Relative to the germline gene, one junction end is altered; a read error may explain this. In the same sample, other DNA sequences code for this CDR3. CDR3 sequence (DNA): TGCGCCAGTAGTATAGATCTATCGGGAGATGGCTACACCTTC. This sequence encodes CASSIDLSGDGYTF. This chain links TRBV19 with TRBJ1-2; D not certain. The CDR3 has 14 amino acids. Germline CDR1 LNHDA, CDR2 SQIVND (reference sequence).

The CDR3, as DNA: TGTGCCAGCAGTTACGGTAGAGTGGAACAGTACTTC. Translating it yields CASSYGRVEQYF. The rearrangement joins TRBV6-5 to TRBJ2-7; D call uncertain. This CDR3 is built from 12 residues. V was trimmed by 2 bases and J by 10 bases, leaving 12 bases between them. Germline lookup yields CDR1 MNHEY and CDR2 SVGAGI.

This chain connects TRBV6-5 to TRBJ2-7; perhaps TRBD1 as D (6 bases). The V gene lost 5 bases and the J gene lost 4 bases, with 12 bases spanning the gap. CDR1 is MNHEY, CDR2 SVGAGI, per germline. The CDR3 runs to 13 residues. The CDR3 DNA follows: TGTGCCAGCAGTCCCACAGGGTATTACGAGCAGTACTTC. Translating it yields CASSPTGYYEQYF.

The V and J genes are TRBV2 and TRBJ2-7; D might be TRBD1 (6 bases). V lost 0 bases, J lost 0 bases, and 9 bases lay in between. The CDR3 is made up of 15 amino acids. CDR1 is SNHLY, CDR2 FYNNEI, per germline. DNA of the CDR3: TGTGCCAGCAGTGAAGCGGGACACAGCTCCTACGAGCAGTACTTC. It codes for CASSEAGHSSYEQYF.

The table lists this clone with a few counts. Its ends do not fully match the called genes, so a read error is possible. Other DNA variants within this sample encode the same CDR3. The V and J genes are TRBV4-1 and TRBJ2-7; D could derive from TRBD1 or TRBD2 (6 bases each). The CDR3 is 16 residues long. CDR1 is MGHRA, CDR2 YSYEKL, per germline. CDR3 nucleotide sequence: TGTGCCAGCAGCCAGGGGATTCGGGGGCGATCCTACGAGCAGTACTTC. This gives the protein CASSQGIRGRSYEQYF.

This chain connects TRBV6-6 to TRBJ1-2, with TRBD1 matching over 8 bases. Germline V lookup: CDR1 MNHNY, CDR2 SVGAGI (reference sequence). The CDR3 is made up of 13 amino acids. With 5 bases clipped from V and 8 bases from J, the junction kept 7 bases outside the gene matches. CDR3 DNA: TGTGCCAGCAGTGTAGACAGGGGAGGCGGCTACACCTTC. Protein product: CASSVDRGGGYTF.